This T cell receptor beta chain emerged from a study of OX40 agonist ivuxolimab in advanced cancers. Study-wide context: The dose-escalation cohort had hepatocellular carcinoma, melanoma, renal cell or head and neck cancer.

General observations from the study: Among T cells, CD8+ cells averaged more expanded clones than CD4+ cells. Antigens targeted by the expanded peripheral T cells were not determined.

This clone counts as medium-sized. Its antigen is as yet unknown. The CDR3 length is 14 residues. The germline CDR1 and CDR2 sequences are SGHVS and FQNEAQ. The V and J ends lost 1 base and 0 bases respectively, with 6 bases between them. Libraries were prepared by immunoSEQ multiplex PCR; TCRdb keeps only in-frame clonotypes and omits some of them. The sample consists of 15,000 or so clones, 60% to 85% of them appearing once. The chain carries TRBV7-8 and TRBJ1-1; D gene uncertain. This sequence was found in an adult with an advanced solid tumor such as melanoma, head and neck, liver or kidney cancer. The sample here was CD4+ or CD8+ T cells sorted from blood, taken in a trial of the OX40 agonist ivuxolimab. The CDR3 DNA sequence: TGTGCCAGCAGCTTAGAGTCGGTGAACACTGAAGCTTTCTTT. It specifies CASSLESVNTEAFF.